The 18 T cell receptor beta chains given below trace back to one sample, sequenced in a study of human thymus T cells. Corrective heart surgery yielded resections, and these provided the thymus tissue. Assay used: immunoSEQ multiplex PCR; TCRdb lists only in-frame clones, some missing. The sample shows around 130,000 clones, around 94% of them seen only once. What was sequenced was thymus tissue. The source is a boy younger than two with a congenital heart defect but otherwise immunologically healthy.

The chain joins TRBV2 to TRBJ2-7, with 12 bases aligning to TRBD2. Unmatched junction bases numbered 10, after V lost 6 bases and J lost 13 bases. Germline V gives CDR1 SNHLY, CDR2 FYNNEI. The CDR3 extends over 13 amino acids. The CDR3: CASRSTSGGPQYF. The CDR3 nucleotides read TGTGCCAGCAGGTCGACTAGCGGGGGCCCCCAATACTTC.

V gene TRBV9 combines with J gene TRBJ2-2, with D perhaps matching TRBD1 (6 bases). This CDR3 region has 15 residues. V was clipped by 3 bases and J by 0 bases, with 9 bases between them. Looked up from germline, CDR1 is SGDLS and CDR2 is YYNGEE. The CDR3 DNA reads as TGTGCCAGCAGCGCAGACAGGCCGAACACCGGGGAGCTGTTTTTT. It translates to CASSADRPNTGELFF.

V is TRBV10-2 and J is TRBJ2-4; D is uncertain. The CDR3 covers 14 residues. Germline assignment: CDR1 WSHSY and CDR2 SAAADI. The V end was cut by 0 bases, the J end by 4 bases, with 7 bases between. The CDR3 protein is CASSESQRKNIQYF. DNA for the CDR3: TGCGCCAGCAGTGAGTCGCAACGGAAAAACATTCAGTACTTC.

This chain's CDR3 is CASSRNRGQPQHF. CDR3 DNA: TGCGCCAGCAGCCGGAACAGGGGGCAGCCCCAGCATTTT. The V gene is TRBV4-3, the J gene TRBJ1-5; 8 bases fit TRBD1. V was pared by 4 bases and J by 7 bases, with 3 bases of the junction left unmatched. This CDR3 region has 13 residues. Germline loops: CDR1 LGHNA, CDR2 YSLEER.

This chain joins TRBV4-1 and TRBJ2-2; D may match TRBD1 or TRBD2 (5 bases each). Germline CDR1 and CDR2: MGHRA and YSYEKL. V shed 0 bases and J shed 1 base, with 15 bases lying between them. There are 18 residues in the CDR3. In DNA, the CDR3 is TGCGCCAGCAGCCAAGATGTAGGGACCTCAATGAACACCGGGGAGCTGTTTTTT. Translating it yields CASSQDVGTSMNTGELFF.

The chain has TRBV5-4 and TRBJ2-3; 11 bases line up with TRBD2. The CDR3 covers 18 residues. Germline CDR1 SGHNT, CDR2 YYREEE (reference sequence). The trim removed 2 bases at V and 0 bases at J, leaving 8 bases unmatched. For the CDR3, the DNA is TGTGCCAGCAGCTTAGAGGTAGCGGGGGGGGCGAGCACAGATACGCAGTATTTT. It yields the protein CASSLEVAGGASTDTQYF.

This rearrangement joins TRBV6-5 to TRBJ2-7; the match to TRBD1 covers 9 bases. The CDR3 loop spans 13 amino acids. Trimming removed 7 bases from V and 3 bases from J; junction bases left unmatched: 4. Per the germline V gene, CDR1 is MNHEY and CDR2 is SVGAGI. CDR3 DNA: TGTGCCAGCAAAAGGGGACAGGGCTACGAGCAGTACTTC. It specifies CASKRGQGYEQYF.

The DNA of the CDR3 is TGTGCCACCAGCAGAGATGGTTCGGGGGGGCGGTCCTACGAGCAGTACTTC. It encodes CATSRDGSGGRSYEQYF. The gene calls are TRBV15 and TRBJ2-7, with 8 bases lining up with TRBD2. CDR1 is LNHNV and CDR2 is YYDKDF in the germline V gene (reference sequence). V shed 0 bases and J 1 base; nucleotides not matched to a gene: 8. This CDR3 contains 17 residues.

The V call is TRBV7-2, the J call TRBJ1-1; no definite D call. V was trimmed by 5 bases and J by 0 bases, leaving 7 bases between them. Germline V CDR1 and CDR2: SGHTA, FQGNSA. CDR3 length equals 13 residues. The CDR3 DNA sequence: TGTGCCAGCAGCACTAATGTGAACACTGAAGCTTTCTTT. It encodes CASSTNVNTEAFF.

The CDR3 DNA reads as TGTGCCAGCAGCCGGGGGCAGGGGGTCTACGAGCAGTACTTC. It translates to CASSRGQGVYEQYF. The chain couples TRBV9 to TRBJ2-7; TRBD1 is a possible D gene (7 bases). The V gene's germline CDR1 is SGDLS and CDR2 YYNGEE. The CDR3 extends over 14 amino acids. V lost 4 bases to trimming and J lost 3 bases, with 14 bases between them.

This clone was observed once. The chain uses TRBV28 and TRBJ1-5, with a weak D call TRBD1 (6 bases). With 10 bases removed from V and 9 bases from J, the gap between germline ends came to 13 bases. This CDR3 spans 11 amino acids. From germline, CDR1 is MDHEN and CDR2 SYDVKM. CDR3 sequence: CATQGTGPQHF. CDR3 sequence (DNA): TGTGCCACACAGGGCACCGGGCCCCAGCATTTT.

This clone is a singleton in its sample. The V gene is TRBV19, the J gene TRBJ1-2; D is possibly TRBD1 (5 bases). CDR3 length equals 11 residues. Germline values: CDR1 LNHDA, CDR2 SQIVND (reference sequence). Trimming removed 6 bases at V and 7 bases at J, with 9 bases between. The CDR3 coding sequence is TGTGCCAGTAGCGGGGCGATTGGCTACACCTTC. It is translated as CASSGAIGYTF.

The chain links TRBV4-2 to TRBJ2-3; no definite D call. Germline V gene data show CDR1 as LGHNA and CDR2 as YNFKEQ. The CDR3 length is 19 residues. Trimming left V 3 bases short and J 1 base short, with 23 bases between. CDR3 residues: CASSQIPWIVPHRTDTQYF. The CDR3 DNA reads TGTGCCAGCAGCCAGATCCCCTGGATAGTCCCACACCGCACAGATACGCAGTATTTT.

This chain uses TRBV19 with TRBJ1-1; D is ambiguous. The CDR3 runs to 14 residues. V was clipped by 4 bases and J by 1 base, with 10 bases between them. The V gene's germline CDR1 is LNHDA and CDR2 SQIVND (reference sequence). CDR3 DNA sequence: TGTGCCAGTAGTACAGCTCAGCAGAACACTGAAGCTTTCTTT. It encodes CASSTAQQNTEAFF.

V and J are TRBV9 and TRBJ2-5, with TRBD2 matching over 9 bases. The V gene's germline CDR1 is SGDLS and CDR2 YYNGEE. The CDR3 is 15 residues long. The V and J ends lost 3 bases and 0 bases, in that order; junction bases with no gene match: 3. The CDR3 loop is CASSGSGGNQETQYF. The CDR3 DNA sequence: TGTGCCAGCAGCGGTAGCGGGGGAAACCAAGAGACCCAGTACTTC.

The chain employs TRBV5-1 and TRBJ2-5, with 11 bases identical to TRBD2. Germline CDR1 reads SGHRS; CDR2 reads YFSETQ. This CDR3 is built from 16 residues. Trimming cost V 1 base and J 4 bases; bases outside gene matches: 6. CDR3 nucleotides: TGCGCCAGCAGCTTGATCCGAGGACTAGCGGGAGAGACCCAGTACTTC. It encodes CASSLIRGLAGETQYF.

This clone was seen only once. The rearrangement links TRBV7-9 to TRBJ2-7; no reliable D call. In germline, CDR1 is SEHNR, CDR2 FQNEAQ (reference sequence). The CDR3 totals 15 residues. Trimming shortened V by 4 bases and J by 2 bases, and 15 bases separated the two germline ends. This CDR3 is CASSSGPNLTYEQYF. The DNA of the CDR3 is TGTGCCAGCAGCTCCGGGCCGAACTTAACCTACGAGCAGTACTTC.

The rearrangement joins TRBV28 to TRBJ2-3; maybe TRBD1 (7 bases). Trimming cost V 5 bases and J 7 bases, with 19 bases left between them. This CDR3 has 15 residues. Germline loops: CDR1 MDHEN, CDR2 SYDVKM. CDR3 loop: CASSPDRAGTNTQYF. In DNA, the CDR3 is TGTGCCAGCAGTCCAGACAGGGCGGGGACGAATACGCAGTATTTT.